Listed here are 26 T cell receptor beta chains from one sample, sequenced in a study of blood T cell repertoires in COVID-19 (dated by TCRdb to the early 2020s). Libraries were built with the immunoSEQ multiplex PCR assay. TCRdb limited this immuneACCESS table to in-frame rearrangements with V and J called. A share of clones is missing; checked studies link under half to unresolved V genes, and the rest is unexplained. For this sample the table gives hundreds of thousands of clones, of which 88% were detected only once. The ten largest clonotypes hold around 2% of the sample. The sequencing sample was made of PBMCs or T cells enriched from blood (not recorded which). The receptors were gathered from a woman aged 55-70 years in a cohort exposed to, infected with or recovered from COVID-19 (not recorded which).

The sample holds a few counts of this clone. The chain joins TRBV4-1 to TRBJ1-1; D unresolved. V was trimmed by 4 bases and J by 1 base, leaving 13 bases between them. Germline CDR1 and CDR2: MGHRA and YSYEKL. The CDR3 is 15 residues long. CDR3 nucleotides: TGCGCCAGCAGCCTATTTGGCACAGCGAACACTGAAGCTTTCTTT. Translation: CASSLFGTANTEAFF.

On this clone itself: Other DNA sequences in this specimen translate into the identical CDR3. This rearrangement joins TRBV12-3 or TRBV12-4 to TRBJ2-1, with D maybe TRBD2 (6 bases). The CDR3 has 11 amino acids. V lost 6 bases and J lost 10, with 10 bases in between. Here the CDR3 DNA reads TGTGCCAGCAGCCTCCGGGGGGAGCAGTTCTTC. It encodes CASSLRGEQFF.

This rearrangement joins TRBV24-1 to TRBJ1-3; D unclear. The CDR3 spans 14 residues. CDR1 is KGHDR and CDR2 is SFDVKD in the germline V gene. Trimming pared 4 bases from V and 0 bases from J, leaving 6 bases between. The CDR3: CATSDAYSGNTIYF. CDR3 sequence (DNA): TGTGCCACCAGTGACGCGTACTCTGGAAACACCATATATTTT.

The chain uses TRBV7-9 and TRBJ2-1, with 7 bases aligning to TRBD1. Germline trimming cut 6 bases from V and 5 bases from J; bases unmatched to any gene: 7. The CDR3 consists of 14 residues. Germline V gene sequence: CDR1 SEHNR, CDR2 FQNEAQ (reference sequence). In nucleotides, the CDR3 is TGTGCCAGCAGACCCGAGGGACAGCACAATGAGCAGTTCTTC. Translated, it gives CASRPEGQHNEQFF.

This chain uses TRBV28 with TRBJ1-5; D call uncertain. Per the germline V gene, CDR1 is MDHEN and CDR2 is SYDVKM. The CDR3 extends over 16 amino acids. Trimming removed 6 bases from V and 1 base from J, with 16 bases in between. The CDR3 here is CASSLRRIRSNQPQHF. Here the CDR3 DNA reads TGTGCCAGCAGCCTCAGGAGGATCCGAAGCAATCAGCCCCAGCATTTT.

The chain carries TRBV30 and TRBJ2-6; 8 bases fit TRBD1. Germline assignment: CDR1 GTSNPN and CDR2 SVGIG (reference sequence). This CDR3 has 16 amino acids. V gave up 0 bases and J gave up 3 bases; unmatched junction bases: 4. This chain's CDR3 is CAWSVQGAGGANVLTF. In nucleotides, the CDR3 is TGTGCCTGGAGTGTGCAGGGGGCGGGTGGGGCCAACGTCCTGACTTTC.

The CDR3 is CASSLVASGSSYNEQFF. Here the CDR3 DNA reads TGTGCCAGCAGCTTGGTAGCTAGCGGAAGCTCCTACAATGAGCAGTTCTTC. V is TRBV5-8 and J is TRBJ2-1, with TRBD2 matching over 7 bases. After removal of 0 bases from V and 0 bases from J, the junction contained 6 bases not matched to a gene. This CDR3 contains 17 residues. Germline assignment: CDR1 SGHTS and CDR2 YDEGEE.

This chain connects TRBV2 to TRBJ1-5; D gene uncertain. CDR1 is SNHLY and CDR2 is FYNNEI in the germline V gene. The CDR3 is made up of 14 amino acids. With 5 bases removed from V and 5 bases from J, the gap between germline ends came to 13 bases. The CDR3 here is CASSRHPRDQPQHF. The CDR3 DNA follows: TGTGCCAGCAGTCGACACCCAAGAGATCAGCCCCAGCATTTT.

The chain links TRBV7-6 to TRBJ2-1, with 11 positions matching TRBD2. Per germline, CDR1 SGHVS and CDR2 FNYEAQ. The CDR3 totals 17 residues. V was pared by 5 bases and J by 4 bases, with 10 bases of the junction left unmatched. In DNA, the CDR3 is TGTGCCAGCAGCGCCCAGGGGGGACTAGCGGTATACAATGAGCAGTTCTTC. Amino acid sequence: CASSAQGGLAVYNEQFF. The full variable domain, completed using reference TRBV7-6 and TRBJ2-1, is GAGVSQSPRYKVTKRGQDVALRCDPISGHVSLYWYRQALGQGPEFLTYFNYEAQQDKSGLPNDRFSAERPEGSISTLTIQRTEQRDSAMYRCASSAQGGLAVYNEQFFGPGTRLTVL.

The J gene is TRBJ1-3, the V gene TRBV11-1; TRBD1 matches 7 bases. The CDR3 extends over 15 amino acids. In germline, CDR1 is SGHAT, CDR2 FQDESV (reference sequence). V gave up 5 bases and J gave up 1 base; unmatched junction bases: 5. CDR3 bases: TGTGCCAGCAGCACTGGGACAGCTTCTGGAAACACCATATATTTT. It specifies CASSTGTASGNTIYF.

V gene TRBV7-6 combines with J gene TRBJ1-3; a weak D match, TRBD1 (5 bases). The ends were cut back, 4 bases at V and 6 bases at J, with 19 bases in the middle. The CDR3 is 16 residues long. Germline values: CDR1 SGHVS, CDR2 FNYEAQ. CDR3 residues: CASSSGGKGEENTIYF. CDR3 sequence (DNA): TGTGCCAGCAGCTCCGGGGGAAAGGGCGAGGAAAACACCATATATTTT.

V usage is TRBV4-3 and J usage is TRBJ2-1; 9 bases match TRBD2. The CDR3 loop spans 17 amino acids. With 3 bases clipped from V and 2 bases from J, the junction kept 8 bases outside the gene matches. Germline V CDR1 and CDR2: LGHNA, YSLEER. CDR3: CASSQAVAGEAYNEQFF. DNA for the CDR3: TGCGCCAGCAGCCAGGCCGTAGCGGGAGAGGCCTACAATGAGCAGTTCTTC.

V usage is TRBV21-1 and J usage is TRBJ2-7; the table's D gene call, TRBD2, was not cross checked with the DNA. TRBV21-1 is a pseudogene locus. CDR3 length: 18 residues. The CDR3 DNA reads as TGTGCCAGCAGCAAAGCCTCCGCTAGCGGATGGAGCTCCTACGAGCAGTACTTC. Residues: CASSKASASGWSSYEQYF.

In this sample, this clone turned up once. This chain joins TRBV30 and TRBJ1-5, with 7 bases aligning to TRBD1. CDR1 is GTSNPN and CDR2 is SVGIG in the germline V gene (reference sequence). The V gene end was trimmed by 3 bases and the J gene end by 5 bases; junction bases not matched to a gene: 4. The CDR3 runs to 13 residues. CDR3 bases: TGTGCCTGGAGCGGGCAGGGGGATCAGCCCCAGCATTTT. Translation gives CAWSGQGDQPQHF.

V is TRBV9 and J is TRBJ1-2; D is uncertain. The CDR3 totals 11 residues. Germline CDR1 reads SGDLS; CDR2 reads YYNGEE. V shed 5 bases and J shed 2 bases, with 4 bases lying between them. In nucleotides, the CDR3 is TGTGCCAGCAGAGAGAACTATGGCTACACCTTC. Translated: CASRENYGYTF.

The rearrangement joins TRBV7-8 to TRBJ1-5; the D is unclear. CDR3 size: 13 residues. From germline, CDR1 is SGHVS and CDR2 FQNEAQ. V dropped 10 bases and J dropped 6 bases, with 16 bases sitting between them. The CDR3 DNA is TGTGCCAATAACAATCGGGTCCGTCAGCCCCAGCATTTT. Translated: CANNNRVRQPQHF.

The chain links TRBV7-2 to TRBJ2-3, with 8 positions matching TRBD2. The CDR3 extends over 15 amino acids. V lost 5 bases, J lost 4 bases, and 8 bases stayed unmatched. CDR1 and CDR2 (germline): SGHTA, FQGNSA. The CDR3 region is CASSHKTGGADTQYF. In DNA form, the CDR3 reads TGTGCCAGCAGCCACAAGACCGGGGGGGCAGATACGCAGTATTTT.

This clone was detected only a few times. The J gene is TRBJ2-3, the V gene TRBV3-1 (or the pseudogene TRBV3-2); D may be TRBD2 (5 bases). Looked up from germline, CDR1 is LGHDT and CDR2 is YNNKEL (reference sequence). V lost 1 base, J lost 0 bases, and 8 bases lay in between. The CDR3 length is 15 residues. CDR3 loop: CASSQVQRSTDTQYF. CDR3 DNA sequence: TGTGCCAGCAGCCAAGTTCAGCGGAGCACAGATACGCAGTATTTT.

V gene TRBV6-2 or TRBV6-3 combines with J gene TRBJ1-1; 9 nucleotides match TRBD1. Germline V CDR1 and CDR2: MNHEY, SVGEGT. Trimming cost V 5 bases and J 4 bases; bases outside gene matches: 11. The CDR3 is 16 amino acids. The CDR3 coding sequence is TGTGCCAGCAGTGGGGACAGGGTGATCCCCACCACTGAAGCTTTCTTT. This encodes CASSGDRVIPTTEAFF.

The chain links TRBV28 to TRBJ1-4; weak D call: TRBD1 (5 bases). V lost 5 bases and J lost 5, with 18 bases in between. This CDR3 has 16 amino acids. The germline V gene encodes CDR1 MDHEN and CDR2 SYDVKM. The CDR3 bases are TGTGCCAGCAGTGTGTCCAGGGACTTGTGGAATGAAAAACTGTTTTTT. This codes for CASSVSRDLWNEKLFF.

The chain is built from TRBV30 and TRBJ1-1; no clear D gene. The CDR3 is 11 amino acids. CDR1 is GTSNPN, CDR2 SVGIG, per germline (reference sequence). V gave up 5 bases and J gave up 7 bases, with 11 bases separating them. The CDR3 DNA reads TGTGCCTGGTCTGACGGGGTTGAAGCTTTCTTT. It is translated as CAWSDGVEAFF.

This chain links TRBV10-3 with TRBJ1-5, with a possible D match to TRBD1 (5 bases). The germline V and J ends were trimmed by 0 bases and 7 bases, with 10 bases remaining between them. The CDR3 has 14 residues. The V gene's germline CDR1 is ENHRY and CDR2 SYGVKD. CDR3 in amino acids: CAISESGGGQPQHF. The CDR3 bases are TGTGCCATCAGTGAGTCGGGGGGGGGACAGCCCCAGCATTTT.

This clone occurred once. This sequence joins TRBV28 and TRBJ1-5; 10 nucleotides match TRBD1. After removal of 6 bases from V and 5 bases from J, the junction contained 10 bases not matched to a gene. Looked up from germline, CDR1 is MDHEN and CDR2 is SYDVKM. CDR3 length: 16 amino acids. In nucleotides, the CDR3 is TGTGCCAGCAGACCATGGACAGGGGGAATCGATCAGCCCCAGCATTTT. Amino acids: CASRPWTGGIDQPQHF. The entire variable domain, with the rest obtained from reference TRBV28 and TRBJ1-5, is as follows: DVKVTQSSRYLVKRTGEKVFLECVQDMDHENMFWYRQDPGLGLRLIYFSYDVKMKEKGDIPEGYSVSREKKERFSLILESASTNQTSMYLCASRPWTGGIDQPQHFGDGTRLSIL.

In DNA, the CDR3 is TGCGCCAGCAGTCCGGGACAGTCGAACACCGGGGAGCTGTTTTTT. This codes for CASSPGQSNTGELFF. The rearrangement uses TRBV10-1 and TRBJ2-2, with TRBD1 matching over 7 bases. Germline trimming cut 5 bases from V and 0 bases from J; bases unmatched to any gene: 3. CDR1 is WNHNN, CDR2 SYGVQD, per germline (reference sequence). There are 15 residues in the CDR3.

The V gene is TRBV7-8, the J gene TRBJ1-1, with TRBD1 matching over 9 bases. In germline, CDR1 is SGHVS, CDR2 FQNEAQ. V trimming: 5 bases; J trimming: 2 bases; junction bases outside the gene matches: 9. This CDR3 contains 16 residues. In nucleotides, the CDR3 is TGTGCCAGCAGCCTACTAGGGACAGGGCTTAACACTGAAGCTTTCTTT. This translates into CASSLLGTGLNTEAFF.

The V gene is TRBV6-5, the J gene TRBJ2-7, with 12 bases aligning to TRBD2. The CDR3 runs 16 residues. V lost 4 bases to trimming and J lost 3 bases; unmatched junction nucleotides: 7. Germline assignment: CDR1 MNHEY and CDR2 SVGAGI. Here the CDR3 DNA reads TGTGCCAGCAGTTCGCCCCTAGCGGGAGGGCGCTACGAGCAGTACTTC. It encodes CASSSPLAGGRYEQYF.